Included here is one T cell receptor (beta chain) sequence, with context. The antigen is unknown. Use of 60 Vbeta and 13 Jbeta primers characterized the PCR. Method: immunoSEQ multiplex PCR; TCRdb's copy keeps in-frame clones and lacks some. The top ten hold around 7.7% of the sample, which has over 100,000 clones, approximately 71% seen once. The data originate from a study of cytomegalovirus exposure and HLA in healthy donors. V was clipped by 6 bases and J by 7 bases; unmatched bases: 4. CDR1 is SQVTM and CDR2 is ANQGSEA in the germline V gene. This CDR3 is built from 12 residues. Study results and limitations: Within an earlier analysis, most TCR beta V segments proved productive either about 87% or about 30% of the time. Prediction of most subjects' HLA-A and HLA-B alleles by TCR beta sequences was reportedly accurate.

The TCR was taken from a man in his forties in good health and CMV-seronegative. The sample was PBMCs. The J gene is TRBJ1-5, the V gene TRBV29-1; 9 bases are a match to TRBD1. CDR3 nucleotide sequence: TGCAGCGTGCGGACAGGGGAGCAGCCCCAGCATTTT. Translation: CSVRTGEQPQHF.